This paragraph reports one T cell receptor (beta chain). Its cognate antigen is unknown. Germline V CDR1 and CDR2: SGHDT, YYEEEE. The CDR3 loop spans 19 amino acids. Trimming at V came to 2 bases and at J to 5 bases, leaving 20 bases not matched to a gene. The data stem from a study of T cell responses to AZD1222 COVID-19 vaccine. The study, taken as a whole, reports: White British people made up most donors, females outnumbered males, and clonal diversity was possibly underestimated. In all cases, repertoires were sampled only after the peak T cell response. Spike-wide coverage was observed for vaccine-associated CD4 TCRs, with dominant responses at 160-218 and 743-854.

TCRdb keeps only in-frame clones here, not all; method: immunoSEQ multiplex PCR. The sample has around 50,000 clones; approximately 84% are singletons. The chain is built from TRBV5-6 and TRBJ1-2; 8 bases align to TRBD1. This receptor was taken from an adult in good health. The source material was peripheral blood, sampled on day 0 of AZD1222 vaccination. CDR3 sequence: CASSLPPSRDRPLRYGYTF. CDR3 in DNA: TGTGCCAGCAGCTTACCTCCTTCCCGGGACAGGCCTCTCAGATATGGCTACACCTTC.